This is a list of T cell receptor beta chains from one sample in a study of blood T cell repertoires in COVID-19. Assay: immunoSEQ multiplex PCR; the TCRdb copy retains only in-frame clones and omits some. The sample includes about 160,000 clones, around 80% of them seen just once. What was sequenced was peripheral blood. The receptors here all came from a woman aged 55-75 years with acute or convalescent COVID-19. Each CDR3 is given with its conserved first and last residue. A D gene is named only where the DNA matches it firmly. Size values are once, few and many counts, or a class for expanded clones, and some rows have none.

TRBJ1-1	TRBV2	-	TRBD1	TGTGCCAGCAGTGAGAGAGGACAGGGGATTACTGAAGCTTTCTTT	CASSERGQGITEAFF
TRBJ1-2	TRBV10-1	few	-	TGCGCCAGCAGTGAGTACAGACGCTATGGCTACACCTTC	CASSEYRRYGYTF
TRBJ1-5	TRBV20-1	-	-	TGCAGTGCTAGTGGGGGGGTAGAACAGCCCCAGCATTTT	CSASGGVEQPQHF
TRBJ2-3	TRBV3-1/TRBV3-2	-	TRBD1	TGTGCCAGCAGCCAAGTTAGGGGGCGCACAGATACGCAGTATTTT	CASSQVRGRTDTQYF
TRBJ1-1	TRBV5-1	-	-	TGCGCCAGCAGCCCGGTGGTCGGGGGACCTAACACTGAAGCTTTCTTT	CASSPVVGGPNTEAFF
TRBJ1-4	TRBV5-4	-	TRBD1	TGTGCCAGCAGCTTGGATAGGGGGCTGAGTACTAATGAAAAACTGTTTTTT	CASSLDRGLSTNEKLFF
TRBJ1-3	TRBV15	once	-	TGTGCCACCAGCAGACAGGTCTCTGGAAACACCATATATTTT	CATSRQVSGNTIYF
TRBJ1-2	TRBV28	once	-	TGTGCCAGCAGTTTACGGATTATTGTACAGGGCGGCTACACCTTC	CASSLRIIVQGGYTF
TRBJ2-3	TRBV7-9	-	-	TGTGCCAGCAGTACGGGACAAACTAGCACAGATACGCAGTATTTT	CASSTGQTSTDTQYF
TRBJ1-2	TRBV20-1	-	-	TGCAGTGCTAGTTCCGACAGGCCTAACTATGGCTACACCTTC	CSASSDRPNYGYTF
TRBJ2-7	TRBV6-6	-	TRBD1	TGTGCCAGCAGTTACTCCGTGGACAGGGGCTACGAGCAGTACTTC	CASSYSVDRGYEQYF
TRBJ1-1	TRBV27	-	TRBD1	TGTGCCAGCAGTCCTCACAGGGGGATGAACACTGAAGCTTTCTTT	CASSPHRGMNTEAFF
TRBJ1-6	TRBV2	few	-	TGTGCCAGCAGGGACTATTCACCCCTCCACTTT	CASRDYSPLHF
TRBJ1-1	TRBV6-6	-	-	TGTGCCAGCAGCCCGGGGAGTCTAGGCACTGAAGCTTTCTTT	CASSPGSLGTEAFF
TRBJ2-7	TRBV23-1	-	TRBD1	TGCGCCAGCAGTTTCCACGGGACAGGGCCCTACGAGCAGTACTTC	CASSFHGTGPYEQYF
TRBJ1-2	TRBV9	few	TRBD1	TGTGCCAGCAGCCACGGACAGGGGGCACTTCCCAACTATGGCTACACCTTC	CASSHGQGALPNYGYTF
TRBJ1-1	TRBV27	-	TRBD1	TGTGCCAGCAGTTGGGACAGGGGGCTCACTGAAGCTTTCTTT	CASSWDRGLTEAFF
TRBJ2-2	TRBV28	-	-	TGTGCCAGCAGTAAGTGGGCAGGGAACACCGGGGAGCTGTTTTTT	CASSKWAGNTGELFF